Listed below are T cell receptor beta chains from one sample, sequenced in a study of T cell repertoires in cytomegalovirus infection. TCRdb ran MiXCR on the reads and lists one entry per CDR3 protein. The sample includes under 150,000 distinct CDR3 sequences, approximately 9.2% seen only once; the top ten take 10%. Sequencing used PBMCs. These receptors were obtained from a human donor in good health (CMV status not recorded). Some clones in this sample may be carry-over from other donors' samples. Both conserved end residues are part of each CDR3.

J gene,V gene,CDR3 protein
TRBJ2-1,TRBV7-6,CASSLSGNYYNEQFF
TRBJ2-2,TRBV2,CASSADRVGTGELFF
TRBJ2-1,TRBV7-9,CASSLAGAPRQHNEQFF
TRBJ2-7,TRBV19,CASSPPAPGQTYEQYF
TRBJ1-1,TRBV5-1,CASSSDGLFEAFF
TRBJ2-5,TRBV7-2,CASSLPLAGVRQETQYF
TRBJ1-1,TRBV6-6,CASTSSGEAFF
TRBJ1-1,TRBV4-1,CASSLFFQGQTEAFF
TRBJ2-4,TRBV11-2,CASSLSDSAKNIQYF
TRBJ2-2,TRBV29-1,CSVEPGTGELFF
TRBJ2-1,TRBV20-1,CSAPPRLSGGNNEQFF